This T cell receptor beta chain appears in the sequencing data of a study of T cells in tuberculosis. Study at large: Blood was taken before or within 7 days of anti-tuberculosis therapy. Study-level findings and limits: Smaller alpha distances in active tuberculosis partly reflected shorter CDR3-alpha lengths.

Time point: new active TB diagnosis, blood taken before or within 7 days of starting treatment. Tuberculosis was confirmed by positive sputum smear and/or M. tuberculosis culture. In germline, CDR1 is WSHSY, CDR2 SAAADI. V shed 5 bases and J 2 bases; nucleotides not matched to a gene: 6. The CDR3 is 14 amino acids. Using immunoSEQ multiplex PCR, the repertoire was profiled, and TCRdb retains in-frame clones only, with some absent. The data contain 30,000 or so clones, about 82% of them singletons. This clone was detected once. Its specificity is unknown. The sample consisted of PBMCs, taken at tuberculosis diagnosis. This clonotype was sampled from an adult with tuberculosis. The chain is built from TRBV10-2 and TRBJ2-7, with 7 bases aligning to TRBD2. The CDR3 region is CASSRGVSTYEQYF. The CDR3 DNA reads TGCGCCAGCAGTCGGGGGGTTTCAACCTACGAGCAGTACTTC.